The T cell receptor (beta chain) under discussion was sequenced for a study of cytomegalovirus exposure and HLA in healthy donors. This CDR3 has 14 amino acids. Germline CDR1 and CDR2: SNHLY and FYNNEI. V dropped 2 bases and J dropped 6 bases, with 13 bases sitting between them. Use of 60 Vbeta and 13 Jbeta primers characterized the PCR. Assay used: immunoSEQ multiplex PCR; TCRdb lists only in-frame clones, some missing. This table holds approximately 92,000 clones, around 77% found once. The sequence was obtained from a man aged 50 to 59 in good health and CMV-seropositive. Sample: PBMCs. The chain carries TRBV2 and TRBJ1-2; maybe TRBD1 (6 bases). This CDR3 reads CASSELRGGDGYTF. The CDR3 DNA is TGTGCCAGCAGTGAACTGAGGGGGGGGGATGGCTACACCTTC.